A single sample gave rise to the 8 T cell receptor beta chains below, sequenced in a study of breast tumors, draining lymph nodes, adjacent tissues. TCRdb fed the multiplex PCR reads into MiXCR, producing one record per CDR3 protein. The sample carries around 14,000 distinct CDR3 sequences, approximately 50% recorded once. Sequencing was performed on tumor-adjacent breast tissue. The receptors derive from a female donor with breast cancer. Some clones in this sample may be carry-over from other donors' samples.

This clonotype was seen a handful of times. This chain uses TRBV2 with TRBJ2-3; D uncertain. The CDR3 is made up of 14 amino acids. V lost 6 bases to trimming and J lost 0 bases, with 10 bases between them. Germline V lookup: CDR1 SNHLY, CDR2 FYNNEI. DNA for the CDR3: TGTGCCAGCAGCCTGCAGGCTAGCACAGATACGCAGTATTTT. It specifies CASSLQASTDTQYF.

The V and J genes are TRBV20-1 and TRBJ2-1, with D possibly matching TRBD2 (6 bases). The CDR3 runs 15 residues. V lost 1 base and J lost 4, with 14 bases in between. CDR1 is DFQATT and CDR2 is SNEGSKA in the germline V gene (reference sequence). Here the CDR3 DNA reads TGCAGTGCTAGAGTTCTGGAGGGAGTGTACAATGAGCAGTTCTTC. It translates to CSARVLEGVYNEQFF.

This clonotype is labeled as medium-sized. The chain links TRBV2 to TRBJ1-5; D is unclear. Germline V lookup: CDR1 SNHLY, CDR2 FYNNEI. This CDR3 comprises 11 residues. Trimming took 5 bases from V and 3 from J, leaving 2 bases between them. CDR3 nucleotide sequence: TGTGCCAGCAGTTACAATCAGCCCCAGCATTTT. Amino acids: CASSYNQPQHF.

This clonotype has ten or more counts. The rearrangement links TRBV20-1 to TRBJ2-1; TRBD2 matches 16 bases. This CDR3 spans 15 amino acids. V shed 3 bases and J 10 bases; nucleotides not matched to a gene: 6. CDR1 and CDR2 (germline): DFQATT, SNEGSKA (reference sequence). In nucleotides, the CDR3 is TGCAGTGCTAGTCTGGGACTAGCGGGAGGGAGGGAGCAGTTCTTC. Translating gives CSASLGLAGGREQFF.

J is TRBJ1-5 and V is TRBV29-1; 11 bases map to TRBD1. This CDR3 is built from 13 residues. The junction had 3 bases not matched to a gene; V was cut back by 4 bases and J by 7 bases. In germline, CDR1 is SQVTM, CDR2 ANQGSEA. CDR3 nucleotide sequence: TGCAGCGTTGGGGGACAGGGGGGACAGCCCCAGCATTTT. Residues: CSVGGQGGQPQHF.

The table lists this clonotype with many counts. The rearrangement links TRBV30 to TRBJ2-4; TRBD1 matches at 8 bases. V was pared by 3 bases and J by 6 bases, with 4 bases of the junction left unmatched. Germline V gene sequence: CDR1 GTSNPN, CDR2 SVGIG (reference sequence). There are 13 residues in the CDR3. Written as DNA, the CDR3 is TGTGCCTGGAGCCAGGGGGCAGGAAACATTCAGTACTTC. This sequence encodes CAWSQGAGNIQYF.

J is TRBJ2-1 and V is TRBV7-3; 10 nucleotides agree with TRBD2. The CDR3 has 14 amino acids. Trimming at V came to 7 bases and at J to 7 bases, leaving 7 bases not matched to a gene. Germline V CDR1 and CDR2: SGHTA, FQGTGA. CDR3 sequence: CASTQAGGVNEQFF. In DNA form, the CDR3 reads TGTGCCAGCACCCAAGCGGGGGGGGTTAATGAGCAGTTCTTC.

This clonotype showed up many times. V and J are TRBV7-3 and TRBJ1-1; D perhaps matches TRBD1 (6 bases). V was pared by 1 base and J by 5 bases, with 11 bases between. CDR3 size: 14 residues. The germline V gene encodes CDR1 SGHTA and CDR2 FQGTGA. The CDR3 DNA is TGTGCCAGCAGCTTAAACCCAGGGGTTACTGAAGCTTTCTTT. This translates into CASSLNPGVTEAFF.